This T cell receptor beta chain is drawn from a study of cytomegalovirus exposure and HLA in healthy donors. General observations from the study: As was reported, the classifier diagnosed cytomegalovirus status with high specificity and sensitivity.

Primers for the PCR totalled 60 Vbeta and 13 Jbeta. TCRdb's copy holds only in-frame clones and misses some; the assay was immunoSEQ multiplex PCR. This sample has roughly 160,000 clones, with roughly 75% found just once. A word on this clone: What it binds is unknown.

Sample: PBMCs. The origin of this receptor is a woman in her thirties or forties in good health and CMV-seropositive.

CDR3 residues: CASSRDRGLNEQYF. The CDR3 nucleotides read TGTGCCAGCAGCCGTGACAGGGGGCTCAACGAGCAGTACTTC. The chain couples TRBV6-6 to TRBJ2-7; 10 bases line up with TRBD1. The CDR3 spans 14 residues. The V and J ends lost 6 bases and 5 bases, in that order; junction bases with no gene match: 7. Germline CDR1 and CDR2: MNHNY and SVGAGI (reference sequence).